The clone carrying this T cell receptor (beta chain) was seen ten or more times. Genomic DNA acted as the template from which TCR beta VDJ combination and CDR3 sequence profiling were carried out. TCRdb redid the calling of the reads with MiXCR, one entry per CDR3 protein. The sample contains 400,000 to 450,000 distinct CDR3 sequences, 55% to 75% of which appear only once. The sample is drawn from a study of CD8+CD57+ T cells in acquired aplastic anemia. Germline CDR1 MNHEY, CDR2 SVGAGI. V dropped 0 bases and J dropped 6 bases, with 11 bases sitting between them. The CDR3 is 14 amino acids. Sequencing input: sorted CD4+, CD8+, or CD8+CD57+ T cells (not recorded which) from PBMCs. The sequence derives from a human donor in good health, serving as a control. The gene calls are TRBV6-5 and TRBJ1-2, with a tentative D call TRBD1 (5 bases). CDR3 region: CASSYSRGVDGYTF. CDR3 DNA sequence: TGTGCCAGCAGTTACTCGAGAGGGGTAGATGGCTACACCTTC.